Following are 12 T cell receptor beta chains from one sample sequenced in a study of shared clonotypes between healthy human individuals. The method was immunoSEQ multiplex PCR; TCRdb's version includes in-frame clones alone and lacks a portion of them. The table has about 1 million clones, 60% to 80% seen once. The source material was memory CD4+ T cells sorted from blood. Subset given: CD45RA-negative fraction. These receptor sequences come from a man aged 18-30 years in good health.

The chain combines TRBV4-1 with TRBJ1-5; 9 positions agree with TRBD1. Germline V CDR1 and CDR2: MGHRA, YSYEKL. J gave up 1 base and V 4 bases, and 5 bases lay outside the gene matches. This CDR3 is built from 16 residues. The CDR3 DNA is TGCGCCAGCAGCCCCGGACAGGGGAGCAGCAATCAGCCCCAGCATTTT. Protein product: CASSPGQGSSNQPQHF.

V is TRBV18 and J is TRBJ2-5; no clear D. Germline V CDR1 and CDR2: KGHSH, LQKENI. Trimming left V 0 bases short and J 1 base short, with 9 bases between. This CDR3 has 15 amino acids. The CDR3 DNA is TGTGCCAGCTCACCACCTATCCTCTCCCAAGAGACCCAGTACTTC. Encoded protein: CASSPPILSQETQYF.

The chain couples TRBV5-1 to TRBJ2-7, with 10 bases that match TRBD2. The germline gives CDR1 SGHRS, CDR2 YFSETQ. After removal of 6 bases from V and 2 bases from J, the junction contained 5 bases not matched to a gene. The CDR3 totals 14 residues. The CDR3 is CASTAGTSAYEQYF. CDR3 DNA sequence: TGCGCCAGCACAGCGGGGACTAGCGCCTACGAGCAGTACTTC. Combining the CDR3 with reference TRBV5-1 and TRBJ2-7 gives the whole variable domain KAGVTQTPRYLIKTRGQQVTLSCSPISGHRSVSWYQQTPGQGLQFLFEYFSETQRNKGNFPGRFSGRQFSNSRSEMNVSTLELGDSALYLCASTAGTSAYEQYFGPGTRLTVT.

This chain joins TRBV19 and TRBJ1-5; a possible D gene is TRBD1 (5 bases). V shed 1 base and J shed 0 bases, with 16 bases lying between them. CDR3 length: 18 residues. Germline V CDR1 and CDR2: LNHDA, SQIVND (reference sequence). CDR3 residues: CASSIGSYWTSSNQPQHF. The CDR3 DNA reads TGTGCCAGTAGTATAGGGTCCTATTGGACAAGTAGCAATCAGCCCCAGCATTTT.

The CDR3 DNA reads TGTGCCTGGACCCAGGGGTACCAAGAGACCCAGTACTTC. This codes for CAWTQGYQETQYF. The chain joins TRBV30 to TRBJ2-5; D might be TRBD1 (6 bases). This CDR3 is 13 amino acids long. Germline CDR1 is GTSNPN and CDR2 is SVGIG (reference sequence). Trimming removed 4 bases from V and 0 bases from J, with 9 bases in between. Variable domain in full (rest from reference TRBV30 and TRBJ2-5): SQTIHQWPATLVQPVGSPLSLECTVEGTSNPNLYWYRQAAGRGLQLLFYSVGIGQISSEVPQNLSASRPQDRQFILSSKKLLLSDSGFYLCAWTQGYQETQYFGPGTRLLVL.

The V and J genes are TRBV12-2 and TRBJ1-2; TRBD1 is the table's D call, not checked against the DNA. TRBV12-2 has pseudogene status. This CDR3 comprises 12 residues. The CDR3 protein is CASRLNRQGCTF. CDR3 DNA: TGTGCAAGTCGCTTAAACCGACAGGGCTGTACCTTC.

This chain connects TRBV6-1 to TRBJ1-2, with D unclear. Trimming took off 8 bases at V and 4 bases at J, with 14 bases between the two ends. Germline assignment: CDR1 MNHNS and CDR2 SASEGT. The CDR3 extends over 13 amino acids. The CDR3 loop reads CASEHTAGYGYTF. CDR3 coding DNA: TGTGCCAGCGAGCACACGGCGGGCTATGGCTACACCTTC.

Regarding this clone: Within the sample, other DNA sequences also encode this same CDR3. This sequence joins TRBV7-2 and TRBJ2-2; the D call may be TRBD1 or TRBD2 (5 bases each). CDR3 size: 14 residues. The germline V gene encodes CDR1 SGHTA and CDR2 FQGNSA. Between the trimmed V and J ends, which lost 1 base and 6 bases, there was a span of 9 bases. The CDR3 reads CASSLVRGAGELFF. The CDR3 nucleotides are TGTGCCAGCAGCTTAGTTAGGGGAGCCGGGGAGCTGTTTTTT.

This clone appeared a few times. The gene calls are TRBV28 and TRBJ1-4, with D perhaps TRBD1 (5 bases). The CDR3 spans 14 residues. V dropped 3 bases and J dropped 9 bases, with 14 bases sitting between them. The germline V gene has CDR1 MDHEN and CDR2 SYDVKM. The CDR3 DNA reads TGTGCCAGCAGTTTGACCGGGGACGCCCAAAAACTGTTTTTT. This encodes CASSLTGDAQKLFF.

V is TRBV2 and J is TRBJ1-1; weak D call: TRBD1 (6 bases). V was cut by 7 bases and J by 1 base, with 16 bases left in between. Germline V gene lookup returns CDR1 SNHLY and CDR2 FYNNEI. This CDR3 spans 15 amino acids. The CDR3 DNA sequence: TGTGCCAGCAAAGAAGGGGGGAAAGGGAACACTGAAGCTTTCTTT. This encodes CASKEGGKGNTEAFF. Full variable domain (missing parts from reference TRBV2 and TRBJ1-1): EPEVTQTPSHQVTQMGQEVILRCVPISNHLYFYWYRQILGQKVEFLVSFYNNEISEKSEIFDDQFSVERPDGSNFTLKIRSTKLEDSAMYFCASKEGGKGNTEAFFGQGTRLTVV.

The chain joins TRBV4-2 to TRBJ2-3; 10 bases fit TRBD2. The V and J ends lost 0 bases and 0 bases, in that order; junction bases with no gene match: 6. CDR1 and CDR2 from the germline V gene are LGHNA and YNFKEQ. The CDR3 consists of 18 residues. CDR3 nucleotides: TGTGCCAGCAGCCAAGACCCTAGCGGGAGAGCTAGCACAGATACGCAGTATTTT. This encodes CASSQDPSGRASTDTQYF.

J is TRBJ1-1 and V is TRBV2; D might be TRBD1 (5 bases). Germline CDR1 reads SNHLY; CDR2 reads FYNNEI. The ends were cut back, 7 bases at V and 3 bases at J, with 15 bases in the middle. This CDR3 is 14 amino acids long. Here the CDR3 DNA reads TGTGCCAGCAATAAGGGGCGCTCGGACACTGAAGCTTTCTTT. It yields the protein CASNKGRSDTEAFF.